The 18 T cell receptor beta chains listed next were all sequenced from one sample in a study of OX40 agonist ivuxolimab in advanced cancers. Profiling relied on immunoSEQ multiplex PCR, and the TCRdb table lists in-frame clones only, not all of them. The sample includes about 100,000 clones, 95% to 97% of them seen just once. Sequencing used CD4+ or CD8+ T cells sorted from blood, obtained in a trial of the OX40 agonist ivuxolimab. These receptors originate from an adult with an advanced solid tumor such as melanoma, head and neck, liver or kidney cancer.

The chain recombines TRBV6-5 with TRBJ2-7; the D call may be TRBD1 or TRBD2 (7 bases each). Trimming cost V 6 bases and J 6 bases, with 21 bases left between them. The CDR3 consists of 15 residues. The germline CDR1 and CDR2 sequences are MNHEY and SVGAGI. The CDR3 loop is CASSLHQGGGPEQYF. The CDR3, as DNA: TGTGCCAGCAGCCTCCATCAGGGGGGGGGCCCCGAGCAGTACTTC.

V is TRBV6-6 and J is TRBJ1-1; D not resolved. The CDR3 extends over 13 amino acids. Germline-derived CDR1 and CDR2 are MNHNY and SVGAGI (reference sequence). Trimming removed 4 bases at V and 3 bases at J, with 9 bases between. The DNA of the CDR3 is TGTGCCAGCAGTTTTCGGGTGGACACTGAAGCTTTCTTT. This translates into CASSFRVDTEAFF.

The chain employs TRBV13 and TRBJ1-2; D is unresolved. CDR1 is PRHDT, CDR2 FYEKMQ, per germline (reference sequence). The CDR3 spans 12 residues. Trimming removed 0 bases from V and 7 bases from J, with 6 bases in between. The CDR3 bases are TGTGCCAGCAGCTTAGGGCAACGTGGCTACACCTTC. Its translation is CASSLGQRGYTF.

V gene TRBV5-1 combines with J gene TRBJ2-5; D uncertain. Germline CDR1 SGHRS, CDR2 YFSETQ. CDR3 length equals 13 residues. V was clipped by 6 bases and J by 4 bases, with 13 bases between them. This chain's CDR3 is CASTEAMGETQYF. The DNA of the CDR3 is TGCGCCAGCACTGAGGCGATGGGAGAGACCCAGTACTTC.

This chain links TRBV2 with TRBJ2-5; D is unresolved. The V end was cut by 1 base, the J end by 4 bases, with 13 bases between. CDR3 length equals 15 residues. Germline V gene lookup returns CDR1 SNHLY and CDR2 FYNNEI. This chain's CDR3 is CASSEVTQRVETQYF. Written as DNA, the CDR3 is TGTGCCAGCAGTGAAGTGACCCAAAGAGTAGAGACCCAGTACTTC.

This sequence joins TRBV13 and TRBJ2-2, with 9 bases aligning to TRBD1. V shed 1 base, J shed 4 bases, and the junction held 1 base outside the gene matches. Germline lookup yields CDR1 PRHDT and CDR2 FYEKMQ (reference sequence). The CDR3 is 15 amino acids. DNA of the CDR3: TGTGCCAGCAGCTTAGTGGGACAGGGCACCGGGGAGCTGTTTTTT. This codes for CASSLVGQGTGELFF.

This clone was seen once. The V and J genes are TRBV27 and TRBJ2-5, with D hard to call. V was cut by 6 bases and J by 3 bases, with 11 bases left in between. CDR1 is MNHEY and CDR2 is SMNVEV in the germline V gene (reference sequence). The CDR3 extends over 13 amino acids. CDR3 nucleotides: TGTGCCAGCAGCGCTCTTGGTGAAGAGACCCAGTACTTC. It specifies CASSALGEETQYF.

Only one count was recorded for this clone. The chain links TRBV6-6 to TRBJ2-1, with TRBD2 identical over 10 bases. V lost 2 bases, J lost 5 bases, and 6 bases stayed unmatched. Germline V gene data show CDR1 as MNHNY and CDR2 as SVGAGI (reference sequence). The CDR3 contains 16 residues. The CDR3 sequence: CASSYPSGGANNEQFF. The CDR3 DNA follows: TGTGCCAGCAGTTACCCGAGCGGGGGGGCCAACAATGAGCAGTTCTTC.

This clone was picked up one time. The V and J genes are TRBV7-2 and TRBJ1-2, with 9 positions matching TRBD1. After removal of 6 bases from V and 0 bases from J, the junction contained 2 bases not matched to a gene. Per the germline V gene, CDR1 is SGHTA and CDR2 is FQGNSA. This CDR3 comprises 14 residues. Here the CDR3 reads CASRYRGPNYGYTF. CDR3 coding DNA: TGTGCCAGCAGGTACAGGGGGCCTAACTATGGCTACACCTTC.

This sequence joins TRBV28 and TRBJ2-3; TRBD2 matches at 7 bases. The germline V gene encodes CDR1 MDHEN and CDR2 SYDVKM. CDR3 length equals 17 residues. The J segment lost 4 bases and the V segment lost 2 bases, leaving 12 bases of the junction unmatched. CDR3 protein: CASSLARTRYPSDTQYF. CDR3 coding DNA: TGTGCCAGCAGTTTAGCCCGGACTAGGTATCCCTCAGATACGCAGTATTTT.

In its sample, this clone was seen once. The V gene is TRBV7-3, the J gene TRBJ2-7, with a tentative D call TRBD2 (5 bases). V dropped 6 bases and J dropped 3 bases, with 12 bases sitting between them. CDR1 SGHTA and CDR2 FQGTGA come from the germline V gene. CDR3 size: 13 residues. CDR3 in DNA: TGTGCCAGCAGTCCAGGACTCGGCTACGAGCAGTACTTC. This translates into CASSPGLGYEQYF.

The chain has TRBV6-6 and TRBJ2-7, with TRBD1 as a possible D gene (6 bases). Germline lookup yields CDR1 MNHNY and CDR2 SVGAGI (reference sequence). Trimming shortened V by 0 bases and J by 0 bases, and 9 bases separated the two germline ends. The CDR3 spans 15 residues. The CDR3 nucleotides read TGTGCCAGCAGTTACTCAACAGGGTCCTCCTACGAGCAGTACTTC. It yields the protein CASSYSTGSSYEQYF.

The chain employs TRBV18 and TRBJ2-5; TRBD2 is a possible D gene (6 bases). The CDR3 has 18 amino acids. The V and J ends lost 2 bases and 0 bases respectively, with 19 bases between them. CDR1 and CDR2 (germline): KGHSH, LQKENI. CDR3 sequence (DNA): TGTGCCAGCTCACCAGGTAGCGGCCCAACTGAGTACCAAGAGACCCAGTACTTC. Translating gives CASSPGSGPTEYQETQYF.

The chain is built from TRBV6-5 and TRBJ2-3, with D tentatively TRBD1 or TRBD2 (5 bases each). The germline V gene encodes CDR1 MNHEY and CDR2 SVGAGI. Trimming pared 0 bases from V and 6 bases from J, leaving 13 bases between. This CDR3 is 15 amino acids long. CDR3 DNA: TGTGCCAGCAGTTACTCTGGGGGAAAAAGGGATACGCAGTATTTT. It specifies CASSYSGGKRDTQYF.

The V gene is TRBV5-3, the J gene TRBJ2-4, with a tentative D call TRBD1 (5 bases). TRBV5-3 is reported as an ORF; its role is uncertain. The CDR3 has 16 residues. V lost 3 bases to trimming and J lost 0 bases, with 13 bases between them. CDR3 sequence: CARSSKGSRAKNIQYF. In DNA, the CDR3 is TGTGCCAGAAGCTCCAAGGGGTCACGAGCCAAAAACATTCAGTACTTC.

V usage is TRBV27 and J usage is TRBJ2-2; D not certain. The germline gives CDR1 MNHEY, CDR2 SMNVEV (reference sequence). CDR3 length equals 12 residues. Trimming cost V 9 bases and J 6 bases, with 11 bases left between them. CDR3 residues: CASGIWAGELFF. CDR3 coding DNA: TGTGCCAGTGGGATCTGGGCCGGGGAGCTGTTTTTT.

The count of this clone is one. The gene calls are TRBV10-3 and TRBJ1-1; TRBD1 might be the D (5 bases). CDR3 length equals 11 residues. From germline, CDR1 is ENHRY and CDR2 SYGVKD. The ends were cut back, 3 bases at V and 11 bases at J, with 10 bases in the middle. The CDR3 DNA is TGTGCCATCAGTGATGGGGGTGAGGCTTTCTTT. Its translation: CAISDGGEAFF.

The CDR3 here is CASSNGGGAHEQFF. As DNA, the CDR3 is TGTGCCAGCAGTAACGGCGGGGGGGCCCATGAGCAGTTCTTC. The chain recombines TRBV6-5 with TRBJ2-1, with 9 bases aligning to TRBD2. V dropped 5 bases and J dropped 8; count of bases not matched to a gene: 7. This CDR3 contains 14 residues. Germline V CDR1 and CDR2: MNHEY, SVGAGI.